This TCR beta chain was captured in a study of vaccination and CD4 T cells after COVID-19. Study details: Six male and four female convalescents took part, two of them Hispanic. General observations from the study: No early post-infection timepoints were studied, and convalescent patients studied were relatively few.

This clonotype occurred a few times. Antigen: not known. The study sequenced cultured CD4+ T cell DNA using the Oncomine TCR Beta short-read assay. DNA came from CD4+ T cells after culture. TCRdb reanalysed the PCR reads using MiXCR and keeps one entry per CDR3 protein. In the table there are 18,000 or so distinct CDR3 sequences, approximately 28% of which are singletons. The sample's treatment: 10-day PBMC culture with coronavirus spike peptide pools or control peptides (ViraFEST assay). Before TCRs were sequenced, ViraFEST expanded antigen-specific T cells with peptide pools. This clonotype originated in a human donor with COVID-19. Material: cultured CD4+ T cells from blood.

The CDR3 spells CAIRDQGTQYF. CDR3 DNA sequence: TGTGCCATCAGGGATCAAGGTACGCAGTATTTT. V and J are TRBV10-3 and TRBJ2-3, with unresolved D. CDR3 length: 11 residues. Trimming shortened V by 6 bases and J by 8 bases, and 9 bases separated the two germline ends. Germline V gene data show CDR1 as ENHRY and CDR2 as SYGVKD.